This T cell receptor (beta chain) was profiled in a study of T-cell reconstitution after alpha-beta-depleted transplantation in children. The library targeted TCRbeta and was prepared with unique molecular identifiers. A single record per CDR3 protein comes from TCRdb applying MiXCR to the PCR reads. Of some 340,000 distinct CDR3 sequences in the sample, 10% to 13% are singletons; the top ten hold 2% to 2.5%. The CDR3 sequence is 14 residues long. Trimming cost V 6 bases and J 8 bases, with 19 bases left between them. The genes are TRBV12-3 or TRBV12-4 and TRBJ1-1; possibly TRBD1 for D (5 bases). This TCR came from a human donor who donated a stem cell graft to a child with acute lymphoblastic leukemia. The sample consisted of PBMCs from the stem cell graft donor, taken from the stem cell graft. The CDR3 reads CASRWGSPRDEAFF. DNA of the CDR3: TGTGCCAGCAGGTGGGGGAGCCCCCGGGACGAAGCTTTCTTT.